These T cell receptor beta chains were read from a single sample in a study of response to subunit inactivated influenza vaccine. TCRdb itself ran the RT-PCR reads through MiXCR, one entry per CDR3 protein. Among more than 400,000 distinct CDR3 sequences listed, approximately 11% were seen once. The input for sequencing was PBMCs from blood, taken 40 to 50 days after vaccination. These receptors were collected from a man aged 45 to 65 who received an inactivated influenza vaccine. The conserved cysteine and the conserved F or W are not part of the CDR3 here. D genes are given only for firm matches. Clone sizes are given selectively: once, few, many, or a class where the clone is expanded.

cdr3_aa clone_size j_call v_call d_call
ASSSHPSLRWTEAF few TRBJ1-1 TRBV7-2 .
ASSTGVLAKNIQY . TRBJ2-4 TRBV6-1 TRBD1
ASSRSPSGASHEQY . TRBJ2-7 TRBV7-2 .
ASSLGRQAETQY few TRBJ2-5 TRBV12-3/TRBV12-4 .
ASSFSGDPNTGELF . TRBJ2-2 TRBV7-2 .
ASSPRGALRF few TRBJ2-1 TRBV7-8 .
ASSSRGRSSPEAF many TRBJ1-1 TRBV6-5 TRBD1
ASSEYPPDRYNEQF few TRBJ2-1 TRBV25-1 .
SASSPIQETQY . TRBJ2-5 TRBV20-1 .
ASSLNGPFTDTQY . TRBJ2-3 TRBV7-9 .
ASSQDTSLSNQPQH . TRBJ1-5 TRBV4-1 .
ASSLYLNVLT . TRBJ2-6 TRBV5-6 .